This is a list of T cell receptor beta chains from one sample in a study of shared clonotypes between healthy human individuals. The table came from immunoSEQ multiplex PCR; TCRdb's copy has only in-frame clones and leaves some out. The sample holds around 99,000 clones, 60% to 75% seen once. Sequencing was done on a sample of memory CD8+ T cells sorted from blood. The receptors shown here come from a man under 40 in good health. Each CDR3 is given with its conserved first and last residue. D genes are given only for firm matches. Clone sizes are given selectively: once, few, many, or a class where the clone is expanded.

>.|TRBV5-6|few|TRBJ1-2
TGTGCCAGCAGCTTGTTTTCTCCCCCCCGCTACACCTTC
CASSLFSPPRYTF
>.|TRBV28|.|TRBJ2-7
TGTGCCAGCAGTGGACTGACCTACGAGCAGTACTTC
CASSGLTYEQYF
>.|TRBV7-9|once|TRBJ2-7
TGTGCCAGCAGCATCGGGCCGACCTACGAGCAGTACTTC
CASSIGPTYEQYF
>TRBD1|TRBV6-5|.|TRBJ2-7
TGTGCCAGCAGTTACGCCAGGGGGGAGCAGTACTTC
CASSYARGEQYF
>TRBD2|TRBV7-3|once|TRBJ2-3
TGTGCCAGCAGCCAAGGGACTAGCAGAACAGATACGCAGTATTTT
CASSQGTSRTDTQYF
>TRBD1|TRBV30|once|TRBJ1-1
TGTGCCTGGAGGTTTGTAACAGGGGACACTGAAGCTTTCTTT
CAWRFVTGDTEAFF
>TRBD2|TRBV11-2|once|TRBJ2-2
TGTGCCAGCAGCACCCTCTTTAGCGTCAGCGGGAAACCAACCGGGGAGCTGTTTTTT
CASSTLFSVSGKPTGELFF
>.|TRBV23-1|.|TRBJ2-7
TGCGCCAGCAGACGGGCGGTACCCTACGAGCAGTACTTC
CASRRAVPYEQYF
>TRBD1|TRBV7-9|few|TRBJ2-1
TGTGCCAGCAGATCTAAAACGACAGGGACAAGATCCTACAATGAGCAGTTCTTC
CASRSKTTGTRSYNEQFF
>TRBD2|TRBV4-3|few|TRBJ2-7
TGCGCCAGCAGCCCCCACGGCCCGTGGGAGGGATTTATCTACGAGCAGTACTTC
CASSPHGPWEGFIYEQYF
>.|TRBV30|.|TRBJ2-7
TGTGCCTGGAGGAAAGCAGGGGTCTACGAGCAGTACTTC
CAWRKAGVYEQYF
>.|TRBV4-1|.|TRBJ2-5
TGCGCCAGCAGCCACGGAGAGACCCAGTACTTC
CASSHGETQYF
>TRBD2|TRBV4-1|.|TRBJ2-4
TGCGCCAGCAGCCAAGAGGGACTAGCGGGAGACGGCATTCAGTACTTC
CASSQEGLAGDGIQYF
>.|TRBV14|.|TRBJ2-1
TGTGCCAGCAGCCAAGTTCAGCGTGAGCAGTTCTTC
CASSQVQREQFF
>.|TRBV2|few|TRBJ1-1
TGTGCCAGCAGTGAATACCGGCAGACCGAAGCTTTCTTT
CASSEYRQTEAFF
>.|TRBV5-1|.|TRBJ1-1
TGCGCCAGCAGGGCCGAAAGTTACACTGAAGCTTTCTTT
CASRAESYTEAFF
>.|TRBV28|.|TRBJ2-7
TGTGCCACCAAGGACGGGACCCACTACGAGCAGTACTTC
CATKDGTHYEQYF
>.|TRBV6-5|few|TRBJ1-2
TGTGCCAGCAGTTACGCGGGATATGGCTACACCTTC
CASSYAGYGYTF
>.|TRBV30|few|TRBJ2-5
TGTGCCTGGTCCCCTCTAGGGGAGACCCAGTACTTC
CAWSPLGETQYF
>.|TRBV28|.|TRBJ2-7
TGTGCCAGCAGTACCCAGGGAGCACTGGTCTACGAGCAGTACTTC
CASSTQGALVYEQYF
>TRBD1|TRBV5-1|once|TRBJ2-1
TGCGCCAGCAGCTTGGCCGGGACAGGGTCTCTCAATGAGCAGTTCTTC
CASSLAGTGSLNEQFF
>TRBD1|TRBV19|.|TRBJ1-5
TGTGCCAGCCGGGACAGGGTGGCGGGGAGCAATCAGCCCCAGCATTTT
CASRDRVAGSNQPQHF
>TRBD1|TRBV4-1|.|TRBJ2-1
TGCGCCAGCAGCGAAATCCCCTCAGGGGGTGCTTGGGGCAATGAGCAGTTCTTC
CASSEIPSGGAWGNEQFF
>TRBD1|TRBV5-6|.|TRBJ2-1
TGTGCCCAGGGGGCCGGGGGCTACAATGAGCAGTTCTTC
CAQGAGGYNEQFF
>TRBD1|TRBV27|.|TRBJ1-2
TGTGCCAGCAGTCTGCAGACAGGGGGTAGCTATGGCTACACCTTC
CASSLQTGGSYGYTF
>.|TRBV6-1|once|TRBJ2-1
TGTGCCAGCACAACCCTAGCGTCCTACAATGAGCAGTTCTTC
CASTTLASYNEQFF